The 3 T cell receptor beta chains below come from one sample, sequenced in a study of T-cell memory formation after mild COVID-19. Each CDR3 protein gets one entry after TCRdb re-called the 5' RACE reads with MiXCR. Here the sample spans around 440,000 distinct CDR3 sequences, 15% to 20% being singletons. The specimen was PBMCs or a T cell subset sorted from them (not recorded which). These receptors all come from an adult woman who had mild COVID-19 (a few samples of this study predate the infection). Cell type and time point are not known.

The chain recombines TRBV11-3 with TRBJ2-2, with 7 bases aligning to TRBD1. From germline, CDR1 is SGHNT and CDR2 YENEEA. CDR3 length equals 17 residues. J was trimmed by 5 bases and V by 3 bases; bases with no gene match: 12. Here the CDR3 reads CASSFRISGQLTGELFF. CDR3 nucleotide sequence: TGTGCCAGCAGCTTCCGCATATCGGGACAGTTAACCGGGGAGCTGTTTTTT.

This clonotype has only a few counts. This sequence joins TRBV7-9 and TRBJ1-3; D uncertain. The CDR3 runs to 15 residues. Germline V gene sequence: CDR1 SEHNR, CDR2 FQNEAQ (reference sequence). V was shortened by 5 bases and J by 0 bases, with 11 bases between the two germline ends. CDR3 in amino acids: CASSPGANSGNTIYF. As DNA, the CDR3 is TGTGCCAGCAGCCCTGGAGCCAACTCTGGAAACACCATATATTTT.

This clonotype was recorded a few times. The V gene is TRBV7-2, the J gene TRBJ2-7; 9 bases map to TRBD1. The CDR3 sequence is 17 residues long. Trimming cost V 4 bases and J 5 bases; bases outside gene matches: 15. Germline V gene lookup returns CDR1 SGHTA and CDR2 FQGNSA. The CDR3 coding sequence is TGTGCCAGCAGCTCTATCAGCGCCGGGACAGGGTTCCACGAGCAGTACTTC. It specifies CASSSISAGTGFHEQYF.